Each of the 27 T cell receptor beta chains below was sequenced from the same sample in a study of blood T cell repertoires in COVID-19. Assay: immunoSEQ multiplex PCR; the TCRdb copy retains only in-frame clones and omits some. Of 200,000 to 250,000 clones in the sample, approximately 84% were seen once. Input material: peripheral blood. Receptor source: a woman between 45 and 60 years old with active or convalescent COVID-19.

V gene TRBV5-1 combines with J gene TRBJ2-5; weak D call: TRBD2 (5 bases). CDR1 and CDR2 from the germline V gene are SGHRS and YFSETQ. The CDR3 consists of 14 residues. The V and J ends lost 6 bases and 5 bases respectively, with 17 bases between them. Written as DNA, the CDR3 is TGCGCCAGCACTTCAACTAGATCCGGCGAGACCCAGTACTTC. The encoded protein is CASTSTRSGETQYF.

The chain is built from TRBV10-3 and TRBJ2-3, with TRBD2 as a possible D gene (5 bases). Germline CDR1 ENHRY, CDR2 SYGVKD. V was trimmed by 6 bases and J by 3 bases, leaving 19 bases between them. This CDR3 spans 16 amino acids. CDR3 sequence: CAIRYRLLGGTDTQYF. CDR3 sequence (DNA): TGTGCCATCAGGTACCGCCTTCTTGGAGGAACAGATACGCAGTATTTT.

V and J are TRBV12-3 or TRBV12-4 and TRBJ1-1; the D gene is possibly TRBD1 (6 bases). CDR3 size: 13 residues. Trimming removed 4 bases from V and 4 bases from J, with 10 bases in between. In DNA, the CDR3 is TGTGCCAGCAGTTATACAGGGCCCACTGAAGCTTTCTTT. Its translation: CASSYTGPTEAFF.

The sample holds a few counts of this clone. The V call is TRBV29-1, the J call TRBJ1-1, with D possibly being TRBD1 (6 bases). This CDR3 is built from 8 residues. V lost 6 bases, J lost 11 bases, and 7 bases lay in between. Germline-derived CDR1 and CDR2 are SQVTM and ANQGSEA. The CDR3 spells CSVDRAFF. As DNA, the CDR3 is TGCAGCGTCGACAGGGCTTTCTTT.

The chain uses TRBV15 and TRBJ2-6; weak D call: TRBD1 (5 bases). In germline, CDR1 is LNHNV, CDR2 YYDKDF (reference sequence). The CDR3 runs 16 residues. The V end was cut by 0 bases, the J end by 1 base, with 7 bases between. CDR3 protein: CATSRDPGSGANVLTF. In DNA, the CDR3 is TGTGCCACCAGCAGAGACCCAGGGTCTGGGGCCAACGTCCTGACTTTC.

The chain carries TRBV7-2 and TRBJ1-5; 7 positions match TRBD1. Germline V CDR1 and CDR2: SGHTA, FQGNSA. After removal of 4 bases from V and 3 bases from J, the junction contained 3 bases not matched to a gene. CDR3 length: 14 residues. The CDR3 reads CASSSTGDNQPQHF. The CDR3 coding sequence is TGTGCCAGCAGCTCTACAGGGGACAATCAGCCCCAGCATTTT.

This chain uses TRBV2 with TRBJ1-1, with unresolved D. The germline V gene has CDR1 SNHLY and CDR2 FYNNEI. V was clipped by 6 bases and J by 0 bases, with 8 bases between them. This CDR3 is built from 13 residues. Here the CDR3 reads CASSPNLNTEAFF. The CDR3 bases are TGTGCCAGCAGCCCCAATCTGAACACTGAAGCTTTCTTT.

The chain combines TRBV3-1 (or the pseudogene TRBV3-2) with TRBJ1-1; D unresolved. Germline loops: CDR1 LGHDT, CDR2 YNNKEL (reference sequence). With 0 bases removed from V and 3 bases from J, the gap between germline ends came to 5 bases. The CDR3 is made up of 13 amino acids. DNA for the CDR3: TGTGCCAGCAGCCAAGAGTCCTACACTGAAGCTTTCTTT. Protein product: CASSQESYTEAFF.

The chain joins TRBV5-1 to TRBJ2-5, with D possibly matching TRBD2 (5 bases). Trimming shortened V by 2 bases and J by 4 bases, and 9 bases separated the two germline ends. This CDR3 has 13 amino acids. Germline CDR1 reads SGHRS; CDR2 reads YFSETQ. The CDR3 region has the DNA TGCGCCAGCAGCTTTGGACTGGGAGAGACCCAGTACTTC. Residues: CASSFGLGETQYF.

This clone has only a few counts. The rearrangement joins TRBV30 to TRBJ2-7, with D perhaps matching TRBD1 (6 bases). Trimming took off 1 base at V and 5 bases at J, with 9 bases between the two ends. This CDR3 has 12 residues. Germline V gives CDR1 GTSNPN, CDR2 SVGIG (reference sequence). CDR3 nucleotides: TGTGCCTGGAGTGGACAGGTTCACGAGCAGTACTTC. Amino acids: CAWSGQVHEQYF.

The CDR3 bases are TGTGCCATCGGCAAGGGACTAGCGGGAGCGGGGGAGCAGTACTTC. Amino acids: CAIGKGLAGAGEQYF. The chain carries TRBV10-3 and TRBJ2-7; 14 bases agree with TRBD2. The CDR3 sequence is 15 residues long. The germline V gene has CDR1 ENHRY and CDR2 SYGVKD. V shed 8 bases and J 7 bases; nucleotides not matched to a gene: 10.

This chain uses TRBV3-1 (or the pseudogene TRBV3-2) with TRBJ1-1; perhaps TRBD1 as D (5 bases). Germline V gene data show CDR1 as LGHDT and CDR2 as YNNKEL (reference sequence). V gave up 4 bases and J gave up 8 bases, with 11 bases separating them. The CDR3 spans 12 residues. In DNA, the CDR3 is TGTGCCAGCAGCCCCTGGGGGAGGGAAGCTTTCTTT. Its protein product is CASSPWGREAFF.

The chain carries TRBV4-2 and TRBJ2-3; no reliable D call. This CDR3 contains 18 residues. The V end was cut by 0 bases, the J end by 2 bases, with 18 bases between. In germline, CDR1 is LGHNA, CDR2 YNFKEQ. Here the CDR3 DNA reads TGTGCCAGCAGCCAAGATCTACCTCCGCGTCCGCCCACAGATACGCAGTATTTT. Protein: CASSQDLPPRPPTDTQYF.

The rearrangement joins TRBV11-2 to TRBJ1-2, with D tentatively TRBD1 (5 bases). Germline CDR1 and CDR2: SGHAT and FQNNGV. Deletions cut 1 base from V and 4 bases from J, with 10 bases between. The CDR3 is 14 amino acids. This chain's CDR3 is CASSLVSGIYGYTF. The CDR3, as DNA: TGTGCCAGCAGCTTAGTATCAGGGATCTATGGCTACACCTTC. The full variable domain, its missing parts supplied by reference TRBV11-2 and TRBJ1-2, is EAGVAQSPRYKIIEKRQSVAFWCNPISGHATLYWYQQILGQGPKLLIQFQNNGVVDDSQLPKDRFSAERLKGVDSTLKIQPAKLEDSAVYLCASSLVSGIYGYTFGSGTRLTVV.

In the case of this clone: The same CDR3 can be traced to other DNA sequences in this sample. The rearrangement links TRBV28 to TRBJ2-7, with D maybe TRBD1 (6 bases). Germline CDR1 and CDR2: MDHEN and SYDVKM. Trimming cost V 5 bases and J 1 base, with 6 bases left between them. The CDR3 has 12 residues. CDR3 protein: CASSTGSYEQYV. CDR3 bases: TGTGCCAGCAGTACAGGGTCCTACGAGCAGTACGTC.

As to this clone: This CDR3 is also generated by other DNA sequences in the sample. The genes are TRBV28 and TRBJ2-7; a weak D match, TRBD1 (6 bases). The V end was cut by 5 bases, the J end by 2 bases, with 10 bases between. The length of the CDR3 is 13 residues. Germline V CDR1 and CDR2: MDHEN, SYDVKM. The chain's CDR3 is CASSPGHTYEQYV. CDR3 nucleotide sequence: TGTGCCAGCAGTCCGGGACATACCTACGAGCAGTACGTC.

The chain carries TRBV5-6 and TRBJ1-2; 11 bases are shared with TRBD1. Per the germline V gene, CDR1 is SGHDT and CDR2 is YYEEEE. CDR3 length: 16 amino acids. Trimming removed 4 bases from V and 7 bases from J; junction bases left unmatched: 12. CDR3 nucleotide sequence: TGTGCCAGCAGCCCAGGACGAGGACAGGGGGCCTCTGGCTACACCTTC. It encodes CASSPGRGQGASGYTF.

V gene TRBV6-6 combines with J gene TRBJ2-7; D remains unclear. Trimming cost V 7 bases and J 2 bases, with 12 bases left between them. Germline V gene sequence: CDR1 MNHNY, CDR2 SVGAGI (reference sequence). This CDR3 has 13 residues. CDR3 region: CASTEAPTYEQYF. CDR3 bases: TGTGCCAGCACGGAAGCGCCCACCTACGAGCAGTACTTC.

CDR3 region: CASSPQRERSGEQYF. The CDR3 nucleotides read TGTGCCAGCAGTCCTCAGCGGGAGCGTTCGGGCGAGCAGTACTTC. V is TRBV6-5 and J is TRBJ2-7; 8 bases are shared with TRBD2. CDR1 is MNHEY, CDR2 SVGAGI, per germline. The J segment lost 6 bases and the V segment lost 5 bases, leaving 12 bases of the junction unmatched. CDR3 size: 15 residues.

V usage is TRBV5-6 and J usage is TRBJ2-2; D is uncertain. The CDR3 totals 14 residues. Germline V gene data show CDR1 as SGHDT and CDR2 as YYEEEE. Trimming pared 4 bases from V and 3 bases from J, leaving 10 bases between. CDR3 protein: CASSPRLYTGELFF. CDR3 bases: TGTGCCAGCAGCCCGAGACTGTACACCGGGGAGCTGTTTTTT. Together with reference TRBV5-6 and TRBJ2-2, the CDR3 gives the full variable domain: DAGVTQSPTHLIKTRGQQVTLRCSPKSGHDTVSWYQQALGQGPQFIFQYYEEEERQRGNFPDRFSGHQFPNYSSELNVNALLLGDSALYLCASSPRLYTGELFFGEGSRLTVL.

This chain connects TRBV27 to TRBJ1-5; no definite D call. V was cut by 4 bases and J by 0 bases, with 7 bases left in between. The CDR3 contains 14 residues. From germline, CDR1 is MNHEY and CDR2 SMNVEV (reference sequence). In nucleotides, the CDR3 is TGTGCCAGCAGTTCGCAGTATAGCAATCAGCCCCAGCATTTT. Translating gives CASSSQYSNQPQHF.

This clone turned up a few times. The chain combines TRBV30 with TRBJ1-4, with D unclear. V shed 1 base and J shed 8 bases, with 14 bases lying between them. Germline CDR1 reads GTSNPN; CDR2 reads SVGIG (reference sequence). CDR3 length: 14 amino acids. The CDR3 here is CAWSGGGRGEKLFF. DNA of the CDR3: TGTGCCTGGAGTGGGGGAGGGCGAGGAGAAAAACTGTTTTTT.

The chain recombines TRBV5-1 with TRBJ1-1, with TRBD1 matching 7 bases. The CDR3 extends over 14 amino acids. The germline gives CDR1 SGHRS, CDR2 YFSETQ. V lost 0 bases, J lost 4 bases, and 3 bases stayed unmatched. The CDR3 protein is CASSLEGASTEAFF. The CDR3 nucleotides read TGCGCCAGCAGCTTGGAGGGGGCCAGCACTGAAGCTTTCTTT.

The V call is TRBV19, the J call TRBJ2-3; tentative D call: TRBD2 (6 bases). Trimming took 4 bases from V and 0 from J, leaving 14 bases between them. There are 16 residues in the CDR3. Germline CDR1 reads LNHDA; CDR2 reads SQIVND (reference sequence). The chain's CDR3 is CASSSGDAPSTDTQYF. CDR3 DNA sequence: TGTGCCAGTAGTAGCGGGGACGCTCCTAGCACAGATACGCAGTATTTT.

This clone was detected a few times. This sequence joins TRBV5-8 and TRBJ1-1; D gene ambiguous. The germline CDR1 and CDR2 sequences are SGHTS and YDEGEE. The CDR3 length is 13 residues. V lost 2 bases, J lost 7 bases, and 12 bases lay in between. CDR3 in DNA: TGTGCCAGCAGCTTCGGGATAATCGGTGAAGCTTTCTTT. As protein: CASSFGIIGEAFF.

The V gene is TRBV5-1, the J gene TRBJ2-1; TRBD1 aligns across 7 bases. The CDR3 runs 15 residues. The V segment lost 4 bases and the J segment 2 bases; nucleotides outside the gene matches: 6. Germline values: CDR1 SGHRS, CDR2 YFSETQ. The CDR3 sequence: CASSHVGGTYNEQFF. The CDR3 nucleotides are TGCGCCAGCAGCCACGTAGGGGGCACCTACAATGAGCAGTTCTTC.

The chain links TRBV9 to TRBJ1-2; TRBD1 matches at 8 bases. Looked up from germline, CDR1 is SGDLS and CDR2 is YYNGEE. This CDR3 has 16 amino acids. V lost 3 bases, J lost 1 base, and 8 bases stayed unmatched. The CDR3 here is CASSARTGLGNYGYTF. As DNA, the CDR3 is TGTGCCAGCAGCGCACGGACAGGGTTGGGTAACTATGGCTACACCTTC.